The clone carrying this T cell receptor (beta chain) was seen only a few times. Its antigen is not identified. Primers used in a second PCR of about 7 to 12 cycles were a sample-barcoded 5' primer and a J-beta primer mix. Unique molecular identifiers of 12 random nucleotides labeled each cDNA. MiXCR, run by TCRdb on the 5' RACE reads, gives a single entry per CDR3 protein. In the table there are about 1.6 million distinct CDR3 sequences, about 31% of which are singletons. The sample is drawn from a study of blood T cells in healthy people across ages. Study-wide points: With donor CMV status unknown, expanded clonotype changes were possibly confounded.

Per sample, a minimum of 6 million PBMCs were isolated. The CDR3 consists of 13 residues. Germline CDR1 reads SEHNR; CDR2 reads FQNEAQ (reference sequence). Trimming shortened V by 10 bases and J by 3 bases, and 14 bases separated the two germline ends. Sequencing was done on a sample of blood. This TCR was sampled from a woman aged 25 to 45 in good health. The V call is TRBV7-9, the J call TRBJ2-3; possible D gene TRBD2, 6 bases. CDR3 region: CATGRGTTDTQYF. In nucleotides, the CDR3 is TGTGCCACCGGTCGGGGGACTACAGATACGCAGTATTTT.